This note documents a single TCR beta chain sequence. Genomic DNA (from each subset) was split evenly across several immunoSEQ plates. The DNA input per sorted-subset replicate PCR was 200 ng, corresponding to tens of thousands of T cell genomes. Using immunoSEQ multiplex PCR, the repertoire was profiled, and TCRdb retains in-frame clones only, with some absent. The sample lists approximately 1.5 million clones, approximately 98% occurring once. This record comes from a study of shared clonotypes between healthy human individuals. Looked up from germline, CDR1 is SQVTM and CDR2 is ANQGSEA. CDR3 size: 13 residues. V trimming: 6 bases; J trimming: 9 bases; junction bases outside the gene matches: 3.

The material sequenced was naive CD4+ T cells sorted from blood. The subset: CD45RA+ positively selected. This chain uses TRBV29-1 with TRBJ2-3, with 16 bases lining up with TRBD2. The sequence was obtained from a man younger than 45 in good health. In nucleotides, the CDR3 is TGCAGCGTGGGACTAGCGGGAGGGGACACGCAGTATTTT. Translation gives CSVGLAGGDTQYF.